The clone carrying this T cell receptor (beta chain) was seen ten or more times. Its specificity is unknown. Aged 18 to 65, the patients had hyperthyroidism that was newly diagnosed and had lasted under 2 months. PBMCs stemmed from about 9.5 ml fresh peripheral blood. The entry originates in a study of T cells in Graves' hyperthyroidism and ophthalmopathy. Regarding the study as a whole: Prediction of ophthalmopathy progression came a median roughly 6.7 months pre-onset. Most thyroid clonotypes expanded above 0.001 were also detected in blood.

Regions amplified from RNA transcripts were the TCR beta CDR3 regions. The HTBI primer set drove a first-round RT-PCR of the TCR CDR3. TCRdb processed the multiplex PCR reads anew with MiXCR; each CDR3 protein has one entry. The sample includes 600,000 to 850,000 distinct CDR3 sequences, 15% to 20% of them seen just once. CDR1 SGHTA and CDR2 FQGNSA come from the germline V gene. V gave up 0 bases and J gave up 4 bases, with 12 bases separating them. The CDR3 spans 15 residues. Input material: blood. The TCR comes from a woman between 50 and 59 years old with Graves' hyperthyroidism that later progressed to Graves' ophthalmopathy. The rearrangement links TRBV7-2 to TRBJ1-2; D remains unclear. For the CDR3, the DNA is TGTGCCAGCAGCTTAGCGAGCCCCCTTAGCTATGGCTACACCTTC. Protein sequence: CASSLASPLSYGYTF.